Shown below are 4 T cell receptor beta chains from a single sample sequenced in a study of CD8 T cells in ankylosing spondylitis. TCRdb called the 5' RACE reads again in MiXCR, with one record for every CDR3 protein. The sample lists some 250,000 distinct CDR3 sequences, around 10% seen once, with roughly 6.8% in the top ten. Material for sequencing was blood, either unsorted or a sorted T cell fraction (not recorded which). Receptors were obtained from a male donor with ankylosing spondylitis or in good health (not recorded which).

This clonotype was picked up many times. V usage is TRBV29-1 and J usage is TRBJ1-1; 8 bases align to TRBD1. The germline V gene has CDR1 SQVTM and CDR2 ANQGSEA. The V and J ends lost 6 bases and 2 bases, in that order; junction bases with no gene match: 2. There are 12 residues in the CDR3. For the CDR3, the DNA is TGCAGCGTAGGACAGGGAAACACTGAAGCTTTCTTT. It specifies CSVGQGNTEAFF.

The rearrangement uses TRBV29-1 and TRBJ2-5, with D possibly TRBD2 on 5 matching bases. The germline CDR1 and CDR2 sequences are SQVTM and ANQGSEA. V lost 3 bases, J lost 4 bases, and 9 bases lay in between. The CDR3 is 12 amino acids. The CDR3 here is CSVDRDRETQYF. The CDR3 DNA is TGCAGCGTTGATCGGGATAGAGAGACCCAGTACTTC.

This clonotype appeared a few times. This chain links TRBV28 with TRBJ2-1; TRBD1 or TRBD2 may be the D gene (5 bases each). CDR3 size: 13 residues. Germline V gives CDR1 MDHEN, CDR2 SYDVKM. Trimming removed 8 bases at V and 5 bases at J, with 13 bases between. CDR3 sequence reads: CASGSGANNEQFF. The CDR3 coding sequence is TGTGCCAGCGGATCCGGGGCTAACAATGAGCAGTTCTTC.

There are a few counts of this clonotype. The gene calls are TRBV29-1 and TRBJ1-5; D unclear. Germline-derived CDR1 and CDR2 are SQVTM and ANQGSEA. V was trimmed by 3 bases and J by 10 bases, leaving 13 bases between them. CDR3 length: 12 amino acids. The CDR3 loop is CSVEDGGRPQHF. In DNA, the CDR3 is TGCAGCGTTGAGGACGGCGGTAGACCCCAGCATTTT.